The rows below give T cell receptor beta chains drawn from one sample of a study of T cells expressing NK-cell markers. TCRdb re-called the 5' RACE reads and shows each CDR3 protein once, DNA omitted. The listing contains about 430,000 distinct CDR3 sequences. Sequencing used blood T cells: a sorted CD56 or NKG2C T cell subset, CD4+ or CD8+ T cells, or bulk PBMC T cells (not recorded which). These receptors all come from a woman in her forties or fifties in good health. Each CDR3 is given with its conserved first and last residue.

cdr3_aa: CASSHVLAGGSGELFF; j_call: TRBJ2-2; v_call: TRBV7-9
cdr3_aa: CASSEGTGRRATQYF; j_call: TRBJ2-5; v_call: TRBV25-1
cdr3_aa: CASSTGTVGTDTQYF; j_call: TRBJ2-3; v_call: TRBV5-1
cdr3_aa: CASSDYRSYNEQFF; j_call: TRBJ2-1; v_call: TRBV6-1
cdr3_aa: CASSPPGQVETQYF; j_call: TRBJ2-5; v_call: TRBV18
cdr3_aa: CASSIWQGTAKNIQYF; j_call: TRBJ2-4; v_call: TRBV19
cdr3_aa: CASSLSREWTEAFF; j_call: TRBJ1-1; v_call: TRBV5-6
cdr3_aa: CSARDFARVIGDPYNEQFF; j_call: TRBJ2-1; v_call: TRBV20-1
cdr3_aa: CASSYGDRVLYNEQFF; j_call: TRBJ2-1; v_call: TRBV6-5
cdr3_aa: CASSLGMLEGYTF; j_call: TRBJ1-2; v_call: TRBV12-3/TRBV12-4
cdr3_aa: CASSSLYGYTF; j_call: TRBJ1-2; v_call: TRBV12-3/TRBV12-4
cdr3_aa: CASGPRGVRNNEQFF; j_call: TRBJ2-1; v_call: TRBV5-5
cdr3_aa: CSASNTNSPLHF; j_call: TRBJ1-6; v_call: TRBV20-1
cdr3_aa: CASSPMGQGRQPQHF; j_call: TRBJ1-5; v_call: TRBV18
cdr3_aa: CASSLIGQGLHEQFF; j_call: TRBJ2-1; v_call: TRBV7-3
cdr3_aa: CASSLGARDTIYF; j_call: TRBJ1-3; v_call: TRBV5-1
cdr3_aa: CSVRRGLGTEAFF; j_call: TRBJ1-1; v_call: TRBV29-1
cdr3_aa: CASSLASLAGKNEQFF; j_call: TRBJ2-1; v_call: TRBV11-1